Sequencing of this T cell receptor beta chain was carried out in a study of T-cell reconstitution after alpha-beta-depleted transplantation in children. Unique molecular identifiers were incorporated when the TCRbeta library was constructed. Using its own MiXCR run on the PCR reads, TCRdb lists one record per CDR3 protein. Seen here are 400,000 to 450,000 distinct CDR3 sequences, 43% observed once, and the top ten hold about 30%. CDR3 length equals 11 residues. The germline V gene encodes CDR1 GTSNPN and CDR2 SVGIG (reference sequence). The V gene lost 3 bases and the J gene lost 10 bases, with 10 bases spanning the gap.

Sequencing was performed on PBMCs, taken before TCRalphabeta/CD19-depleted stem cell transplant. The receptor's source is a girl aged 2 to 9 with aplastic anemia, due to receive a stem cell transplant. The V gene is TRBV30, the J gene TRBJ2-1, with TRBD2 as a possible D gene (6 bases). The CDR3 coding sequence is TGTGCCTGGAGGCGGGACTCGGAGCAGTTCTTC. It translates to CAWRRDSEQFF.